This T cell receptor beta chain emerged from a study of regulatory T cells in long-lasting Graves disease. General observations from the study: Persistent cases favored TRBV28, TRBJ1-2 and TRBJ2-5. TCR diversity in persistent Graves' patients was below that of newly diagnosed ones. Relative to new patients (roughly 970), persistent patients exhibited greater sharing of public clonotypes (approximately 2,800).

Building of the TCR beta libraries involved iRepertoire HTBI primers and Arm-PCR of CDR3 regions. From the multiplex PCR reads, TCRdb called clonotypes with MiXCR, one entry per CDR3 protein. The sample yields a few hundred thousand distinct CDR3 sequences, around 22% seen once. As for time point: persistent/refractory GD, antithyroid drugs over 5 years with positive TRAb. After RNA was extracted from PBMCs, the TCR library was made from it. The germline V and J ends were trimmed by 6 bases and 6 bases, with 15 bases remaining between them. The CDR3 runs 14 residues. Germline CDR1 MDHEN, CDR2 SYDVKM. This clonotype was counted many times. Its antigen is undetermined.

The sequence came from a female donor with Graves disease. This specimen consisted of peripheral blood mononuclear cells (PBMCs), obtained when the disease was refractory, from a patient treated with antithyroid drugs. The rearrangement uses TRBV28 and TRBJ1-5; the D gene is possibly TRBD1 (5 bases). CDR3 in DNA: TGTGCCAGCAGACCTCGGGGGGACGGTCAGCCCCAGCATTTT. Amino acid sequence: CASRPRGDGQPQHF.